Below are 19 T cell receptor beta chains sequenced from a single sample in a study of blood T cell repertoires in COVID-19. Using immunoSEQ multiplex PCR, the repertoire was profiled, and TCRdb retains in-frame clones only, with some absent. The sample contains 60,000 to 80,000 clones, about 89% of which appear only once. The sequenced sample was peripheral blood. The receptors originated from a man aged 60 to 69 with acute or convalescent COVID-19.

This chain joins TRBV2 and TRBJ1-1; a possible D gene is TRBD1 (6 bases). V lost 6 bases and J lost 1, with 12 bases in between. There are 14 residues in the CDR3. Germline CDR1 reads SNHLY; CDR2 reads FYNNEI. CDR3 in DNA: TGTGCCAGCAGCTCCCGGGACACGAACACTGAAGCTTTCTTT. It is translated as CASSSRDTNTEAFF.

The gene calls are TRBV10-3 and TRBJ2-5; maybe TRBD2 (6 bases). V lost 5 bases to trimming and J lost 4 bases, with 14 bases between them. In germline, CDR1 is ENHRY, CDR2 SYGVKD. This CDR3 has 14 amino acids. DNA of the CDR3: TGTGCCATCAGTACGGGGGAATCAGGAGAGACCCAGTACTTC. Its translation is CAISTGESGETQYF.

The rearrangement uses TRBV7-8 and TRBJ2-2; weak D call: TRBD2 (6 bases). Trimming shortened V by 5 bases and J by 5 bases, and 15 bases separated the two germline ends. The CDR3 is 15 amino acids. Germline values: CDR1 SGHVS, CDR2 FQNEAQ. The CDR3 spells CASSRVGGFTGELFF. DNA of the CDR3: TGTGCCAGCAGCCGAGTCGGGGGTTTTACCGGGGAGCTGTTTTTT. The full variable domain, rest sourced from reference TRBV7-8 and TRBJ2-2, is GAGVSQSPRYKVAKRGQDVALRCDPISGHVSLFWYQQALGQGPEFLTYFQNEAQLDKSGLPSDRFFAERPEGSVSTLKIQRTQQEDSAVYLCASSRVGGFTGELFFGEGSRLTVL.

The V gene is TRBV9, the J gene TRBJ1-6; maybe TRBD1 (6 bases). The length of the CDR3 is 16 residues. The V end was cut by 4 bases, the J end by 2 bases, with 13 bases between. Germline CDR1 is SGDLS and CDR2 is YYNGEE. The CDR3 nucleotides read TGTGCCAGCAGCCCTCACAGGGACACCTATAATTCACCCCTCCACTTT. It translates to CASSPHRDTYNSPLHF.

This sequence joins TRBV19 and TRBJ1-2; D is perhaps TRBD1 (5 bases). The CDR3 consists of 14 residues. CDR1 is LNHDA and CDR2 is SQIVND in the germline V gene (reference sequence). With 8 bases removed from V and 0 bases from J, the gap between germline ends came to 13 bases. The CDR3: CASRSTAANYGYTF. In DNA, the CDR3 is TGTGCCAGTCGCTCGACAGCTGCTAACTATGGCTACACCTTC.

The rearrangement uses TRBV5-4 and TRBJ1-1; 7 positions agree with TRBD1. Germline CDR1 reads SGHNT; CDR2 reads YYREEE (reference sequence). V trimming: 4 bases; J trimming: 1 base; junction bases outside the gene matches: 7. The CDR3 runs to 15 residues. CDR3 in amino acids: CASSGGGQKNTEAFF. The CDR3 DNA follows: TGTGCCAGCAGCGGTGGGGGACAGAAGAACACTGAAGCTTTCTTT.

The CDR3 region is CASSIVPSGTETQYF. The CDR3 DNA reads TGTGCCAGTAGTATAGTTCCTAGCGGGACGGAGACCCAGTACTTC. The chain is built from TRBV19 and TRBJ2-5, with 9 bases aligning to TRBD2. The J segment lost 5 bases and the V segment lost 1 base, leaving 5 bases of the junction unmatched. The CDR3 length is 15 residues. The germline V gene encodes CDR1 LNHDA and CDR2 SQIVND (reference sequence).

The genes are TRBV6-5 and TRBJ1-6; tentative D call: TRBD1 (5 bases). V was trimmed by 6 bases and J by 13 bases, leaving 10 bases between them. The V gene's germline CDR1 is MNHEY and CDR2 SVGAGI. The CDR3 consists of 11 residues. This chain's CDR3 is CASRGLGPLHF. DNA for the CDR3: TGTGCCAGCAGGGGACTGGGCCCCCTCCACTTT.

The rearrangement links TRBV5-1 to TRBJ2-7; 9 nucleotides line up with TRBD2. The V and J ends lost 0 bases and 3 bases, in that order; junction bases with no gene match: 1. The CDR3 totals 14 residues. CDR1 SGHRS and CDR2 YFSETQ come from the germline V gene. The CDR3 region is CASSLGLAVYEQYF. CDR3 DNA sequence: TGCGCCAGCAGCTTGGGACTAGCGGTCTACGAGCAGTACTTC. Variable domain in full (rest from reference TRBV5-1 and TRBJ2-7): KAGVTQTPRYLIKTRGQQVTLSCSPISGHRSVSWYQQTPGQGLQFLFEYFSETQRNKGNFPGRFSGRQFSNSRSEMNVSTLELGDSALYLCASSLGLAVYEQYFGPGTRLTVT.

CDR3 in amino acids: CASSFFGGPGSEQFF. CDR3 bases: TGTGCCAGCAGCTTTTTTGGCGGGCCCGGGAGTGAGCAGTTCTTC. The V gene is TRBV7-8, the J gene TRBJ2-1; weak D call: TRBD2 (6 bases). CDR3 length: 15 amino acids. V gave up 3 bases and J gave up 9 bases, with 18 bases separating them. From germline, CDR1 is SGHVS and CDR2 FQNEAQ.

The chain couples TRBV9 to TRBJ2-3; 14 nucleotides match TRBD2. V lost 3 bases to trimming and J lost 3 bases; unmatched junction nucleotides: 3. Germline V lookup: CDR1 SGDLS, CDR2 YYNGEE. The CDR3 extends over 16 amino acids. CDR3 sequence reads: CASSGTSGGRTDTQYF. The CDR3 DNA reads TGTGCCAGCAGCGGGACTAGCGGGGGGCGGACAGATACGCAGTATTTT. Full variable domain (rest looked up from reference TRBV9 and TRBJ2-3): DSGVTQTPKHLITATGQRVTLRCSPRSGDLSVYWYQQSLDQGLQFLIQYYNGEERAKGNILERFSAQQFPDLHSELNLSSLELGDSALYFCASSGTSGGRTDTQYFGPGTRLTVL.

The V and J genes are TRBV7-9 and TRBJ2-7, with TRBD2 as a possible D gene (6 bases). Trimming removed 5 bases from V and 2 bases from J, with 19 bases in between. Germline V CDR1 and CDR2: SEHNR, FQNEAQ (reference sequence). CDR3 length: 16 amino acids. The CDR3 DNA reads TGTGCCAGCAGCCGAGAAATGGGACTCAAGGCCTACGAGCAGTACTTC. This gives the protein CASSREMGLKAYEQYF.

CDR3 sequence (DNA): TGTGCCAGCAGTTGGTCTGGACAGGAGGGTCAGCCCCAGCATTTT. Its protein is CASSWSGQEGQPQHF. The chain combines TRBV6-5 with TRBJ1-5, with 7 bases matching TRBD1. With 4 bases clipped from V and 6 bases from J, the junction kept 9 bases outside the gene matches. The CDR3 loop spans 15 amino acids. Germline V gene data show CDR1 as MNHEY and CDR2 as SVGAGI.

V gene TRBV9 combines with J gene TRBJ2-1; D unresolved. V was shortened by 3 bases and J by 9 bases, with 7 bases between the two germline ends. CDR1 and CDR2 (germline): SGDLS, YYNGEE. The CDR3 consists of 11 residues. The CDR3 sequence: CASSGSGEQFF. In DNA form, the CDR3 reads TGTGCCAGCAGCGGTAGTGGTGAGCAGTTCTTC.

The V call is TRBV3-1 (or the pseudogene TRBV3-2), the J call TRBJ2-7, with D maybe TRBD2 (5 bases). CDR3 size: 15 residues. Trimming pared 1 base from V and 2 bases from J, leaving 12 bases between. Germline lookup yields CDR1 LGHDT and CDR2 YNNKEL (reference sequence). The CDR3 coding sequence is TGTGCCAGCAGCCAAGGGACTTCCCCAGCCTACGAGCAGTACTTC. As protein: CASSQGTSPAYEQYF.

This clone appeared once. The CDR3 DNA sequence: TGCGCCAGCAGCGAGACTAGCGGGAGAACAGATACGCAGTATTTT. Its translation: CASSETSGRTDTQYF. The chain is built from TRBV10-1 and TRBJ2-3, with 12 bases aligning to TRBD2. The length of the CDR3 is 15 residues. The germline V gene encodes CDR1 WNHNN and CDR2 SYGVQD (reference sequence). V was pared by 6 bases and J by 3 bases, with 4 bases of the junction left unmatched.

The V and J genes are TRBV7-8 and TRBJ2-7, with D possibly being TRBD1 (6 bases). V lost 3 bases and J lost 7, with 16 bases in between. CDR3 size: 14 residues. Germline CDR1 SGHVS, CDR2 FQNEAQ. The CDR3 region has the DNA TGTGCCAGCAGCTTCGGGACACCTTCTGGGGAGCAGTACTTC. Translated: CASSFGTPSGEQYF.

V gene TRBV3-1 (or the pseudogene TRBV3-2) combines with J gene TRBJ2-1, with TRBD2 identical over 10 bases. Losses at the gene ends were 4 bases for V and 4 bases for J; bases not matched to a gene: 1. The CDR3 loop spans 14 amino acids. Germline CDR1 is LGHDT and CDR2 is YNNKEL (reference sequence). As DNA, the CDR3 is TGTGCCAGCAGCCGGACTAGCGGTTACAATGAGCAGTTCTTC. Residues: CASSRTSGYNEQFF.

The CDR3: CASSFNLATGQSPNNSPLHF. The CDR3 DNA sequence: TGCGCCAGCAGCTTTAACCTCGCTACGGGACAGTCTCCCAATAATTCACCCCTCCACTTT. V and J are TRBV5-1 and TRBJ1-6; 7 nucleotides align to TRBD1. The germline V gene encodes CDR1 SGHRS and CDR2 YFSETQ. V trimming: 2 bases; J trimming: 5 bases; junction bases outside the gene matches: 19. The CDR3 runs 20 residues.